This T cell receptor beta chain was identified in a study of T cells in Graves' hyperthyroidism and ophthalmopathy. About the research overall: Peripheral blood collection took place at initial diagnosis, before any treatment.

Authors of the study amplified TCR beta CDR3 regions from RNA transcripts. The TCR CDR3 was amplified in a first-round RT-PCR using the HTBI primer set. MiXCR was run by TCRdb on the multiplex PCR reads, yielding one entry per CDR3 protein. The data show 250,000 or so distinct CDR3 sequences, with about 16% seen just once and 30% held by the top ten. With 1 base clipped from V and 8 bases from J, the junction kept 4 bases outside the gene matches. The CDR3 sequence is 13 residues long. Germline V lookup: CDR1 SEHNR, CDR2 FQNEAQ (reference sequence). The PBMCs had their origin in less than 13 ml of fresh peripheral blood. This clonotype was seen a handful of times.

The material sequenced was blood. This chain uses TRBV7-9 with TRBJ1-2; TRBD1 agrees at 7 bases. The source of this sequence is a woman in her forties or fifties with Graves' hyperthyroidism that later progressed to Graves' ophthalmopathy. The CDR3 protein is CASSLGTGGGYTF. The CDR3 DNA reads TGTGCCAGCAGCTTAGGGACAGGAGGCGGCTACACCTTC.